This TCR beta chain was profiled in a study of shared clonotypes between healthy human individuals. Study summary: Donors consisted of two women and three men between 18 and 49.

CD8 cells regarded as naive lacked CD45RO, were positively chosen for CCR7, and omitted terminally differentiated effector memory CD45RA+ cells. The protocol was immunoSEQ multiplex PCR, while the TCRdb copy is restricted to in-frame clones and leaves out a portion. The table includes about 2.2 million clones, approximately 92% detected once. This clone showed up many times. Its antigen is currently unknown. At the DNA level, this CDR3 is encoded by other sequences in the same sample as well. V was cut by 2 bases and J by 8 bases, with 12 bases left in between. Germline lookup yields CDR1 MNHNS and CDR2 SASEGT. The CDR3 length is 13 residues. General observations from the study: Clonotypes that were shared across a handful of donors made up about 4.5% of naive CD4 clonotypes. Some clonotypes were shared by all four sorted-subset donors, while others were not shared. The non-shared ones had lower generation probabilities than the shared ones.

The sequenced material came from naive CD8+ T cells from PBMCs. This sequence was found in a man aged 18 to 30 in good health. Some clones in this sample may be carry-over from other donors' samples. This chain links TRBV6-1 with TRBJ1-2; unclear D gene. The CDR3 here is CASSETGRGGYTF. CDR3 in DNA: TGTGCCAGCAGTGAAACCGGGAGAGGGGGCTACACCTTC.